This T cell receptor (beta chain) was identified in a study of PD-1 blockade in classical Hodgkin lymphoma. Generated by immunoSEQ multiplex PCR, the TCRdb table keeps only in-frame clones and is missing some. The repertoire holds 31,000 or so clones, with roughly 85% as singletons. Every patient had relapsed following autologous stem cell transplantation, and cohorts differed in brentuximab vedotin exposure. The authors purified CD4+ T cells from thawed PBMCs by magnetic negative selection. Losses at the gene ends were 6 bases for V and 2 bases for J; bases not matched to a gene: 9. The CDR3 has 15 residues. Per the germline V gene, CDR1 is GTSNPN and CDR2 is SVGIG (reference sequence).

The sequencing used CD4+ T cells from blood, collected at baseline. The chain couples TRBV30 to TRBJ2-7; the match to TRBD2 covers 11 bases. The sequence derives from a human donor with classical Hodgkin lymphoma. CDR3 nucleotide sequence: TGTGCCTGCCTAGCGGGAGGACGGTCCCCCTACGAGCAGTACTTC. Translating gives CACLAGGRSPYEQYF.